Presented here are 27 T cell receptor beta chains from one specimen sequenced in a study of early T cells in non-severe SARS-CoV-2 infection. MiXCR was run by TCRdb on the 5' RACE reads, yielding one entry per CDR3 protein. Here the sample spans around 62,000 distinct CDR3 sequences, 9.5% to 15% being singletons. The sequenced sample consisted of whole blood. These TCRs come from an adult who was a healthcare worker with PCR-confirmed SARS-CoV-2 infection or an uninfected control (not recorded which).

The rearrangement links TRBV9 to TRBJ1-4; D not resolved. The CDR3 contains 14 residues. The germline V gene encodes CDR1 SGDLS and CDR2 YYNGEE. V was cut by 0 bases and J by 4 bases, with 7 bases left in between. CDR3 coding DNA: TGTGCCAGCAGCGTAGGTCCGATTAATGAAAAACTGTTTTTT. Its protein is CASSVGPINEKLFF.

The rearrangement uses TRBV15 and TRBJ2-1, with 13 bases aligning to TRBD2. Germline CDR1 is LNHNV and CDR2 is YYDKDF (reference sequence). The CDR3 runs 15 residues. The V gene end was trimmed by 6 bases and the J gene end by 7 bases; junction bases not matched to a gene: 6. CDR3 loop: CATSVGLAGENEQFF. CDR3 in DNA: TGTGCCACCAGTGTAGGACTAGCGGGAGAAAATGAGCAGTTCTTC.

This clonotype was found many times. V and J are TRBV6-2 or TRBV6-3 and TRBJ2-7, with TRBD2 matching over 7 bases. This CDR3 region has 15 residues. Trimming cost V 5 bases and J 3 bases; bases outside gene matches: 10. The germline V gene encodes CDR1 MNHEY and CDR2 SVGEGT. CDR3 loop: CASSDASGGSYEQYF. CDR3 DNA sequence: TGTGCCAGCAGTGATGCCTCCGGCGGGAGCTACGAGCAGTACTTC.

V is TRBV28 and J is TRBJ2-7; 8 bases line up with TRBD1. The CDR3 extends over 14 amino acids. The V gene end was trimmed by 6 bases and the J gene end by 6 bases; junction bases not matched to a gene: 10. Germline CDR1 MDHEN, CDR2 SYDVKM. For the CDR3, the DNA is TGTGCCAGCAGCTTAACAGGGGGTAGTCTCGAGCAGTACTTC. Its protein is CASSLTGGSLEQYF.

This clonotype occurred a few times. The chain joins TRBV10-3 to TRBJ2-7, with D hard to call. The CDR3 has 14 residues. The germline V and J ends were trimmed by 4 bases and 4 bases, with 14 bases remaining between them. From germline, CDR1 is ENHRY and CDR2 SYGVKD. This chain's CDR3 is CAISGPVGSYEQYF. Here the CDR3 DNA reads TGTGCCATCAGTGGTCCCGTAGGTAGTTACGAGCAGTACTTC.

The table lists this clonotype with a few counts. The CDR3 nucleotides read TGCGCCAGCAGCTTGGCGCCATCGGGTAGGGTTTTGGAAGAAAAACTGTTTTTT. Its translation: CASSLAPSGRVLEEKLFF. The V gene is TRBV5-1, the J gene TRBJ1-4; D ambiguous. Trimming cost V 0 bases and J 8 bases, with 23 bases left between them. The CDR3 spans 18 residues. Germline CDR1 is SGHRS and CDR2 is YFSETQ. The variable domain in full, with the rest retrieved from reference TRBV5-1 and TRBJ1-4, is KAGVTQTPRYLIKTRGQQVTLSCSPISGHRSVSWYQQTPGQGLQFLFEYFSETQRNKGNFPGRFSGRQFSNSRSEMNVSTLELGDSALYLCASSLAPSGRVLEEKLFFGSGTQLSVL.

This clonotype was counted many times. V and J are TRBV5-1 and TRBJ2-7, with D possibly matching TRBD1 (6 bases). Germline-derived CDR1 and CDR2 are SGHRS and YFSETQ. This CDR3 has 15 residues. The V and J ends lost 1 base and 0 bases respectively, with 11 bases between them. As DNA, the CDR3 is TGCGCCAGCAGCTTGACGGGGACACCCTCCTACGAGCAGTACTTC. Amino acid sequence: CASSLTGTPSYEQYF. Variable domain in full (rest from reference TRBV5-1 and TRBJ2-7): KAGVTQTPRYLIKTRGQQVTLSCSPISGHRSVSWYQQTPGQGLQFLFEYFSETQRNKGNFPGRFSGRQFSNSRSEMNVSTLELGDSALYLCASSLTGTPSYEQYFGPGTRLTVT.

There are a few counts of this clonotype. In nucleotides, the CDR3 is TGTGCCAGCAGCATACACAGGGGCTCTGGGGCCAACGTCCTGACTTTC. Amino acid sequence: CASSIHRGSGANVLTF. The chain uses TRBV7-9 and TRBJ2-6; TRBD1 matches at 7 bases. This CDR3 region has 16 residues. Unmatched junction bases numbered 4, after V lost 5 bases and J lost 0 bases. Germline loops: CDR1 SEHNR, CDR2 FQNEAQ (reference sequence).

This clonotype has ten or more counts. The chain couples TRBV12-3 or TRBV12-4 to TRBJ2-3, with D hard to call. Trimming shortened V by 3 bases and J by 3 bases, and 7 bases separated the two germline ends. This CDR3 is 13 amino acids long. CDR3 DNA sequence: TGTGCCAGCAGTTTTTTGGGGACAGATACGCAGTATTTT. Encoded protein: CASSFLGTDTQYF.

This clonotype was recorded many times. The chain employs TRBV10-2 and TRBJ2-7, with 9 bases lining up with TRBD2. Germline V gene lookup returns CDR1 WSHSY and CDR2 SAAADI. This CDR3 contains 14 residues. The V gene end was trimmed by 4 bases and the J gene end by 5 bases; junction bases not matched to a gene: 6. The CDR3 loop reads CASSVVSGSDEQYF. The CDR3 DNA reads TGCGCCAGCAGTGTGGTTAGCGGGAGTGACGAGCAGTACTTC.

Only a few counts were recorded for this clonotype. The chain employs TRBV7-8 and TRBJ1-5; D possibly corresponds to TRBD1 (5 bases). Germline-derived CDR1 and CDR2 are SGHVS and FQNEAQ. Trimming cost V 10 bases and J 4 bases, with 11 bases left between them. This CDR3 has 12 amino acids. This CDR3 reads CATGLVNQPQHF. CDR3 DNA: TGTGCCACAGGGCTCGTTAATCAGCCCCAGCATTTT.

The chain uses TRBV6-1 and TRBJ1-3; D gene ambiguous. CDR1 MNHNS and CDR2 SASEGT come from the germline V gene. The ends were cut back, 2 bases at V and 0 bases at J, with 11 bases in the middle. CDR3 size: 16 residues. CDR3 in DNA: TGTGCCAGCAGTGAACAGTTGCCCTTCTCTGGAAACACCATATATTTT. Translating gives CASSEQLPFSGNTIYF.

This clonotype has more than one count but fewer than ten. DNA for the CDR3: TGCGCCAGCAGCTTGGAAGCCGGAATCGCTGAAGCTTTCTTT. Amino acid sequence: CASSLEAGIAEAFF. This chain links TRBV5-1 with TRBJ1-1; D is unclear. The CDR3 spans 14 residues. Germline CDR1 SGHRS, CDR2 YFSETQ. The V gene lost 0 bases and the J gene lost 6 bases, with 12 bases spanning the gap.

This clonotype was seen repeatedly, ten times or more. The chain couples TRBV18 to TRBJ2-3; TRBD1 agrees at 10 bases. The trim removed 6 bases at V and 3 bases at J, leaving 9 bases unmatched. The CDR3 extends over 16 amino acids. Germline-derived CDR1 and CDR2 are KGHSH and LQKENI. Written as DNA, the CDR3 is TGTGCCAGCTCGCCGCTTCGGGACAGGGGAACAGATACGCAGTATTTT. As protein: CASSPLRDRGTDTQYF. The full variable domain, with the rest looked up from reference TRBV18 and TRBJ2-3, is NAGVMQNPRHLVRRRGQEARLRCSPMKGHSHVYWYRQLPEEGLKFMVYLQKENIIDESGMPKERFSAEFPKEGPSILRIQQVVRGDSAAYFCASSPLRDRGTDTQYFGPGTRLTVL.

This rearrangement joins TRBV7-9 to TRBJ2-3; D is ambiguous. This CDR3 spans 13 amino acids. Trimming shortened V by 2 bases and J by 2 bases, and 5 bases separated the two germline ends. Looked up from germline, CDR1 is SEHNR and CDR2 is FQNEAQ (reference sequence). The CDR3 DNA sequence: TGTGCCAGCAGCTTACTCTCCACAGATACGCAGTATTTT. Its translation is CASSLLSTDTQYF.

Ten or more counts support this clonotype. This rearrangement joins TRBV20-1 to TRBJ2-3, with 8 bases matching TRBD2. The CDR3 contains 15 residues. CDR1 DFQATT and CDR2 SNEGSKA come from the germline V gene (reference sequence). V lost 5 bases and J lost 3; bases outside the gene matches: 10. The CDR3 here is CSAPSAGERTDTQYF. Here the CDR3 DNA reads TGCAGTGCTCCCTCAGCGGGAGAAAGGACAGATACGCAGTATTTT.

The table lists this clonotype with many counts. V usage is TRBV6-5 and J usage is TRBJ2-3; TRBD2 matches 8 bases. CDR1 and CDR2 from the germline V gene are MNHEY and SVGAGI. CDR3 size: 18 residues. V shed 6 bases, J shed 0 bases, and the junction held 14 bases outside the gene matches. The CDR3 loop is CASRSKIGAGGSTDTQYF. The CDR3 coding sequence is TGTGCCAGCAGGAGTAAAATCGGGGCGGGAGGAAGCACAGATACGCAGTATTTT.

J is TRBJ1-1 and V is TRBV28; D unresolved. Per the germline V gene, CDR1 is MDHEN and CDR2 is SYDVKM. The V end was cut by 3 bases, the J end by 6 bases, with 8 bases between. CDR3 length: 12 amino acids. CDR3 residues: CASSFSVSEAFF. The CDR3 DNA is TGTGCCAGCAGTTTTTCGGTATCTGAAGCTTTCTTT.

This clonotype was found a few times. This sequence joins TRBV6-5 and TRBJ2-1; D assignment may be TRBD1 or TRBD2 (6 bases each). The germline V gene has CDR1 MNHEY and CDR2 SVGAGI. The CDR3 has 14 residues. Trimming shortened V by 4 bases and J by 8 bases, and 15 bases separated the two germline ends. The CDR3 DNA sequence: TGTGCCAGCAGTTCGCCGTGGGGGGCCCATGAGCAGTTCTTC. Protein product: CASSSPWGAHEQFF.

The chain is built from TRBV7-8 and TRBJ1-5; D may be TRBD1 (5 bases). The V gene's germline CDR1 is SGHVS and CDR2 FQNEAQ. This CDR3 spans 17 amino acids. V lost 0 bases and J 2 bases, leaving 14 bases between the germline ends. The CDR3 DNA is TGTGCCAGCAGCTTAGCAACACCCGGGGGTGGCAATCAGCCCCAGCATTTT. Amino acids: CASSLATPGGGNQPQHF. The full variable domain, with the rest looked up from reference TRBV7-8 and TRBJ1-5, is GAGVSQSPRYKVAKRGQDVALRCDPISGHVSLFWYQQALGQGPEFLTYFQNEAQLDKSGLPSDRFFAERPEGSVSTLKIQRTQQEDSAVYLCASSLATPGGGNQPQHFGDGTRLSIL.

This clonotype was seen at least ten times. The chain joins TRBV3-1 to TRBJ2-6; 7 nucleotides line up with TRBD2. The CDR3 loop spans 17 amino acids. Germline V gene sequence: CDR1 LGHDT, CDR2 YNNKEL (reference sequence). V dropped 1 base and J dropped 0; count of bases not matched to a gene: 3. The CDR3 DNA reads as TGTGCCAGCAGCCAAGGAGCGGGAAGCTCTGGGGCCAACGTCCTGACTTTC. Translating it yields CASSQGAGSSGANVLTF.

CDR3 amino acids: CASSTDSSNTEAFF. As DNA, the CDR3 is TGTGCCAGCAGCACGGACAGTTCGAACACTGAAGCTTTCTTT. The V and J genes are TRBV5-5 and TRBJ1-1; perhaps TRBD1 as D (6 bases). Germline V gene sequence: CDR1 SGHKS, CDR2 YYEKEE (reference sequence). The V end was cut by 4 bases, the J end by 1 base, with 11 bases between. This CDR3 is 14 amino acids long.

The rearrangement joins TRBV7-9 to TRBJ1-5; D call uncertain. V lost 3 bases and J lost 3, with 9 bases in between. Germline CDR1 and CDR2: SEHNR and FQNEAQ (reference sequence). The CDR3 runs to 14 residues. The DNA for the CDR3 is TGTGCCAGCAGCTTTTACGGGGACAATCAGCCCCAGCATTTT. Translating gives CASSFYGDNQPQHF.

Points on this clonotype: One base away lies a much larger clone, so this may be a sequencing read error. The chain links TRBV29-1 to TRBJ2-3, with TRBD2 matching 13 bases. The CDR3 sequence is 16 residues long. Germline assignment: CDR1 SQVTM and CDR2 ANQGSEA. The CDR3 is CRVGGTSGVSTDTQYF. DNA of the CDR3: TGCCGCGTCGGGGGGACTAGCGGGGTGAGCACAGATACGCAGTATTTT.

This sequence joins TRBV5-1 and TRBJ2-2; TRBD1 might be the D (5 bases). V dropped 6 bases and J dropped 4 bases, with 16 bases sitting between them. This CDR3 spans 15 amino acids. CDR1 is SGHRS, CDR2 YFSETQ, per germline. For the CDR3, the DNA is TGCGCCAGCACCCCCGAAGGACACTTCACCGGGGAGCTGTTTTTT. This sequence encodes CASTPEGHFTGELFF.

This clonotype was observed a handful of times. V is TRBV15 and J is TRBJ2-1, with D maybe TRBD1 (7 bases). The CDR3 totals 16 residues. V lost 0 bases and J 7 bases, leaving 16 bases between the germline ends. The germline CDR1 and CDR2 sequences are LNHNV and YYDKDF (reference sequence). CDR3 coding DNA: TGTGCCACCAGCAGAGACGCAGGGGGGTATGCTAATGAGCAGTTCTTC. Translation: CATSRDAGGYANEQFF.

At least ten counts were recorded for this clonotype. V and J are TRBV24-1 and TRBJ2-3; 7 bases are shared with TRBD2. This CDR3 is 17 amino acids long. Germline V gives CDR1 KGHDR, CDR2 SFDVKD. The V gene end was trimmed by 5 bases and the J gene end by 0 bases; junction bases not matched to a gene: 10. The CDR3 bases are TGTGCCACCAGTGCGGCTCGAACTAGCGAGAGCACAGATACGCAGTATTTT. This codes for CATSAARTSESTDTQYF.